The TCR beta chain described here comes from a study of response to subunit inactivated influenza vaccine. Many counts were recorded for this clonotype. Via MiXCR, TCRdb re-called the RT-PCR reads, giving one row per CDR3 protein. The top ten hold approximately 10% of the sample, which has a few hundred thousand distinct CDR3 sequences, roughly 22% seen once. The germline CDR1 and CDR2 sequences are SNHLY and FYNNEI. CDR3 length equals 15 residues. Trimming removed 3 bases from V and 4 bases from J, with 10 bases in between. V gene TRBV2 combines with J gene TRBJ2-6; tentatively, D is TRBD1 or TRBD2 (5 bases each). The sequence came from a man in his fifties or sixties who received an inactivated influenza vaccine. Sequencing was performed on PBMCs from blood, taken approximately 20 months after vaccination. CDR3 loop: CASSEWGNGANVLTF. In nucleotides, the CDR3 is TGTGCCAGCAGTGAGTGGGGGAACGGGGCCAACGTCCTGACTTTC.